This T cell receptor beta chain comes out of a study of neurological immune-mediated disorders. Stated time point: technical triplicate 2. This clonotype was seen at least ten times. Synthesis of cDNA was accomplished via 5'RACE employing 10-nucleotide random UMIs. TCRdb re-derived calls from the 5' RACE reads in MiXCR, one entry per CDR3 protein. The sample holds about 55,000 distinct CDR3 sequences, about 25% seen once. The CDR3 contains 16 residues. Sequencing was done on a sample of PBMCs. The receptor's source is a man aged 55 to 70 with HTLV-1-associated myelopathy (HAM/TSP). V and J are TRBV21-1 and TRBJ2-2. TRBV21-1 is a listed pseudogene. This chain's CDR3 is CASSKSRAKTTGELFF. DNA of the CDR3: TGTGCCAGCAGCAAAAGTCGGGCAAAAACGACCGGGGAGCTGTTTTTT.